The 5 T cell receptor beta chains in this list originate from one sample, sequenced in a study of blood T cell repertoires in COVID-19. Produced via immunoSEQ multiplex PCR; TCRdb's table is partial and in-frame only. The sample records fewer than 60,000 clones, roughly 89% being singletons. Source material: peripheral blood. Receptor source: an elderly man with active or convalescent COVID-19.

J is TRBJ2-3 and V is TRBV18; tentatively, D is TRBD1 (6 bases). V was clipped by 1 base and J by 5 bases, with 7 bases between them. Germline CDR1 is KGHSH and CDR2 is LQKENI. This CDR3 spans 13 amino acids. The CDR3 DNA is TGTGCCAGCTCACCACTCAGGGGAGATACGCAGTATTTT. It is translated as CASSPLRGDTQYF.

The V call is TRBV30, the J call TRBJ2-1, with TRBD2 matching over 10 bases. CDR3 size: 15 residues. CDR1 is GTSNPN and CDR2 is SVGIG in the germline V gene (reference sequence). With 3 bases clipped from V and 8 bases from J, the junction kept 10 bases outside the gene matches. The CDR3 region is CAWRYPSGGMDEQFF. CDR3 nucleotides: TGTGCCTGGAGGTACCCTAGCGGGGGAATGGATGAGCAGTTCTTC.

V and J are TRBV6-6 and TRBJ2-1; TRBD1 might be the D (5 bases). Trimming removed 7 bases at V and 3 bases at J, with 13 bases between. The germline V gene encodes CDR1 MNHNY and CDR2 SVGAGI (reference sequence). This CDR3 is 14 amino acids long. Here the CDR3 reads CASTYSRVYNEQFF. In nucleotides, the CDR3 is TGTGCCAGCACCTACTCCAGGGTCTACAATGAGCAGTTCTTC.

This chain links TRBV6-2 or TRBV6-3 with TRBJ2-2; 7 positions agree with TRBD2. Trimming at V came to 5 bases and at J to 1 base, leaving 7 bases not matched to a gene. The CDR3 covers 16 residues. CDR1 is MNHEY and CDR2 is SVGEGT in the germline V gene. CDR3 amino acids: CASSNGDYLNTGELFF. The CDR3 DNA follows: TGTGCCAGCAGTAACGGGGACTACCTGAACACCGGGGAGCTGTTTTTT.

This chain joins TRBV27 and TRBJ2-5; 8 bases align to TRBD2. CDR3 size: 17 residues. CDR1 is MNHEY, CDR2 SMNVEV, per germline (reference sequence). V lost 5 bases and J lost 2; bases outside the gene matches: 13. As DNA, the CDR3 is TGTGCCAGCAGTCCCTGGACTAGCCGCACCTTACAAGAGACCCAGTACTTC. Its translation is CASSPWTSRTLQETQYF.